This T cell receptor (beta chain) was identified in a study of OX40 agonist ivuxolimab in advanced cancers. Study-wide background: All patients had ivuxolimab intravenously every 2 weeks at 0.01 to 10 mg/kg. Partial response was recorded in three patients: one hepatocellular carcinoma and two cutaneous melanoma cases.

V lost 1 base to trimming and J lost 6 bases, with 9 bases between them. Germline CDR1 and CDR2: SGHTA and FQGNSA. The length of the CDR3 is 13 residues. Profiled with immunoSEQ multiplex PCR; TCRdb holds only in-frame clones, not every one. The table includes fewer than 12,000 clones, approximately 78% detected once. The study sampled blood at baseline, cycle 4 day 1, and cycle 7 day 1. This clonotype was sampled from an adult with an advanced solid tumor such as melanoma, head and neck, liver or kidney cancer. The chain employs TRBV7-2 and TRBJ1-2, with D hard to call. Sequencing was performed on CD4+ or CD8+ T cells sorted from blood, taken in a trial of the OX40 agonist ivuxolimab. DNA for the CDR3: TGTGCCAGCAGCTTAGTCCGATTCAATGGCTACACCTTC. This codes for CASSLVRFNGYTF.